These 10 T cell receptor beta chains were sequenced from one sample in a study of shared clonotypes between healthy human individuals. The protocol was immunoSEQ multiplex PCR, while the TCRdb copy is restricted to in-frame clones and leaves out a portion. The sample includes more than 1 million clones, roughly 74% seen only once; the top ten take approximately 0.52%. Input material: memory CD4+ T cells from PBMCs. The subset was: CD45RA-negative fraction. All receptors derive from a man aged 18 to 29 in good health. Some clones in this sample may be carry-over from other donors' samples.

The chain has TRBV6-1 and TRBJ2-7; D perhaps matches TRBD2 (7 bases). The CDR3 loop spans 15 amino acids. Looked up from germline, CDR1 is MNHNS and CDR2 is SASEGT. The V end was cut by 6 bases, the J end by 3 bases, with 18 bases between. CDR3 coding DNA: TGTGCCAGCAGCAAGGGGGGGGTGGTAGTCTACGAGCAGTACTTC. The encoded protein is CASSKGGVVVYEQYF.

Points on this clone: The sample contains more than one DNA sequence encoding this CDR3. The V call is TRBV6-1, the J call TRBJ2-3; D is undetermined. The V end was cut by 2 bases, the J end by 6 bases, with 3 bases between. From germline, CDR1 is MNHNS and CDR2 SASEGT. The CDR3 consists of 11 residues. CDR3 protein: CASSERDTQYF. As DNA, the CDR3 is TGTGCCAGCAGTGAACGGGATACGCAGTATTTT.

The V and J genes are TRBV5-4 and TRBJ2-7; 16 bases fit TRBD2. V dropped 0 bases and J dropped 6; count of bases not matched to a gene: 9. Germline V gene sequence: CDR1 SGHNT, CDR2 YYREEE (reference sequence). The CDR3 spans 18 residues. In nucleotides, the CDR3 is TGTGCCAGCAGCTTGGGAGGGACTAGCGGGAGGGCCACGATCGAGCAGTACTTC. It is translated as CASSLGGTSGRATIEQYF. Looking up the rest from reference TRBV5-4 and TRBJ2-7 gives the full variable domain: ETGVTQSPTHLIKTRGQQVTLRCSSQSGHNTVSWYQQALGQGPQFIFQYYREEENGRGNFPPRFSGLQFPNYSSELNVNALELDDSALYLCASSLGGTSGRATIEQYFGPGTRLTVT.

This sequence joins TRBV5-4 and TRBJ2-7; 7 nucleotides agree with TRBD2. Germline V gene sequence: CDR1 SGHNT, CDR2 YYREEE (reference sequence). The CDR3 is made up of 15 amino acids. J was trimmed by 2 bases and V by 1 base; bases with no gene match: 6. The CDR3 is CASSLRKRGTYEQYF. As DNA, the CDR3 is TGTGCCAGCAGCTTGAGGAAGCGGGGTACCTACGAGCAGTACTTC.

This sequence joins TRBV7-9 and TRBJ1-2, with D hard to call. The CDR3 loop spans 13 amino acids. In germline, CDR1 is SEHNR, CDR2 FQNEAQ (reference sequence). Trimming stripped 0 bases from V and 5 bases from J, with 7 bases between. DNA for the CDR3: TGTGCCAGCAGCTTAGCCCGGGGATATGGCTACACCTTC. Translation: CASSLARGYGYTF.

This clone was detected only once. This chain uses TRBV7-8 with TRBJ2-2; D uncertain. Germline CDR1 reads SGHVS; CDR2 reads FQNEAQ. Trimming removed 1 base at V and 7 bases at J, with 10 bases between. The CDR3 is made up of 14 amino acids. CDR3 DNA sequence: TGTGCCAGCAGCTTAGAGCCTAAAATCGGGGAGCTGTTTTTT. Translation gives CASSLEPKIGELFF. Filled out from reference TRBV7-8 and TRBJ2-2, the complete variable domain reads GAGVSQSPRYKVAKRGQDVALRCDPISGHVSLFWYQQALGQGPEFLTYFQNEAQLDKSGLPSDRFFAERPEGSVSTLKIQRTQQEDSAVYLCASSLEPKIGELFFGEGSRLTVL.

This chain uses TRBV28 with TRBJ2-2; D is undetermined. CDR3 length: 13 residues. Germline V gene lookup returns CDR1 MDHEN and CDR2 SYDVKM. Between the trimmed V and J ends, which lost 2 bases and 3 bases, there was a span of 4 bases. The CDR3 is CASSLDDTGELFF. The CDR3 DNA sequence: TGTGCCAGCAGTTTAGACGACACCGGGGAGCTGTTTTTT.

This clone has only a few counts. The chain recombines TRBV6-5 with TRBJ2-5; D gene uncertain. The CDR3 consists of 13 residues. Germline CDR1 is MNHEY and CDR2 is SVGAGI. Trimming removed 2 bases from V and 3 bases from J, with 7 bases in between. The CDR3 loop is CASSYGGEETQYF. DNA of the CDR3: TGTGCCAGCAGTTACGGTGGTGAAGAGACCCAGTACTTC.

The chain uses TRBV6-1 and TRBJ2-7; 9 bases are shared with TRBD2. The CDR3 runs 15 residues. Trimming took 7 bases from V and 0 from J; bases not matched to a gene: 7. The germline gives CDR1 MNHNS, CDR2 SASEGT. CDR3 protein: CASKRTSASSYEQYF. CDR3 bases: TGTGCCAGCAAACGGACTAGCGCTTCCTCCTACGAGCAGTACTTC.

Of note for this clone: Within the sample, other DNA sequences also encode this same CDR3. This chain uses TRBV13 with TRBJ2-7, with 7 bases lining up with TRBD2. Per germline, CDR1 PRHDT and CDR2 FYEKMQ (reference sequence). The CDR3 is 15 amino acids. The V segment lost 0 bases and the J segment 4 bases; nucleotides outside the gene matches: 6. CDR3 in DNA: TGTGCCAGCAGCTTAGGGGGAGGGTTTACTTACGAGCAGTACTTC. This encodes CASSLGGGFTYEQYF. Full variable domain (rest looked up from reference TRBV13 and TRBJ2-7): AAGVIQSPRHLIKEKRETATLKCYPIPRHDTVYWYQQGPGQDPQFLISFYEKMQSDKGSIPDRFSAQQFSDYHSELNMSSLELGDSALYFCASSLGGGFTYEQYFGPGTRLTVT.